These T cell receptor beta chains were read from a single sample in a study of cytomegalovirus exposure and HLA in healthy donors. Here immunoSEQ multiplex PCR was the method, and the copy in TCRdb shows in-frame clones only, minus some. This sample has 95,000 to 150,000 clones, with about 91% found just once. Sequencing was done on a sample of PBMCs. These receptors all stem from a woman under 30 in good health and CMV-seronegative. Each CDR3 is given with its conserved first and last residue. A D gene is named only where the DNA matches it firmly. The size entry is marked missing in some rows and otherwise reads once, few, many or a size class.

CDR3 DNA: TGTGCCAGTAGTATTTCCCGCGCAACCACAGATACGCAGTATTTT
CDR3 protein: CASSISRATTDTQYF
J gene: TRBJ2-3
D gene: .
V gene: TRBV19
clone size: .

CDR3 DNA: TGTGCCAGCCGTTCCGGGACAGAAGATCAGCCCCAGCATTTT
CDR3 protein: CASRSGTEDQPQHF
J gene: TRBJ1-5
D gene: TRBD1
V gene: TRBV27
clone size: .

CDR3 DNA: TGTGCCAGCAGTTTGGGCAGGGGATGGGCCGAAGCTTTCTTT
CDR3 protein: CASSLGRGWAEAFF
J gene: TRBJ1-1
D gene: .
V gene: TRBV28
clone size: .

CDR3 DNA: TGTGCCAGTAAACCCGGGACTAGCGGATTCGGGGGCTCCTACAATGAGCAGTTCTTC
CDR3 protein: CASKPGTSGFGGSYNEQFF
J gene: TRBJ2-1
D gene: TRBD2
V gene: TRBV19
clone size: .

CDR3 DNA: TGTGCCAGCAGTCCCCAGGGACAGTCTTCGGCTGAAGCTTTCTTT
CDR3 protein: CASSPQGQSSAEAFF
J gene: TRBJ1-1
D gene: TRBD1
V gene: TRBV28
clone size: .

CDR3 DNA: TGTGCCAGCAGTTTCAGCGGGAGGGCCTACAATGAGCAGTTCTTC
CDR3 protein: CASSFSGRAYNEQFF
J gene: TRBJ2-1
D gene: TRBD2
V gene: TRBV27
clone size: .

CDR3 DNA: TGTGCCAGTAGTATACTTGGGACAGGCACTGAAGCTTTCTTT
CDR3 protein: CASSILGTGTEAFF
J gene: TRBJ1-1
D gene: TRBD1
V gene: TRBV19
clone size: once

CDR3 DNA: TGCAGCGTTGTTGGGGGAGGGTATAGGGTAGGAGACACTGAAGCTTTCTTT
CDR3 protein: CSVVGGGYRVGDTEAFF
J gene: TRBJ1-1
D gene: .
V gene: TRBV29-1
clone size: .

CDR3 DNA: TGTGCCAGCAGCTTACGCCAGCGGGGGGTGGAGACCCAGTACTTC
CDR3 protein: CASSLRQRGVETQYF
J gene: TRBJ2-5
D gene: TRBD2
V gene: TRBV7-2
clone size: once

CDR3 DNA: TGTGCCAGCAGCCAAGCGGGGCGGGGGAGTGACGACAATGAGCAGTTCTTC
CDR3 protein: CASSQAGRGSDDNEQFF
J gene: TRBJ2-1
D gene: TRBD2
V gene: TRBV4-2
clone size: .

CDR3 DNA: TGTGCCAGCAGCCCAGGAGCCAGGGTAGCTGGGGCCAACGTCCTGACTTTC
CDR3 protein: CASSPGARVAGANVLTF
J gene: TRBJ2-6
D gene: .
V gene: TRBV7-6
clone size: .

CDR3 DNA: TGTGCCTGGAGAGGACCGCAGGGTCAGAATGAAAAACTGTTTTTT
CDR3 protein: CAWRGPQGQNEKLFF
J gene: TRBJ1-4
D gene: .
V gene: TRBV30
clone size: .

CDR3 DNA: TGCGCCAGCACCAGGGTGTTCGGGACTCCCAACGAGCAGTACTTC
CDR3 protein: CASTRVFGTPNEQYF
J gene: TRBJ2-7
D gene: .
V gene: TRBV5-1
clone size: once

CDR3 DNA: TGTGCCAGCAGCTTAATAACCTTCGGGATCGCCTCTGGAAACACCATATATTTT
CDR3 protein: CASSLITFGIASGNTIYF
J gene: TRBJ1-3
D gene: .
V gene: TRBV7-2
clone size: .

CDR3 DNA: TGTGCCAGCGGTAGGGGGAAATCAGCTGAAGCTTTCTTT
CDR3 protein: CASGRGKSAEAFF
J gene: TRBJ1-1
D gene: .
V gene: TRBV6-6
clone size: .

CDR3 DNA: TGTGCCAGTAGTATTTACGGACTGAACTACGAGCAGTACTTC
CDR3 protein: CASSIYGLNYEQYF
J gene: TRBJ2-7
D gene: .
V gene: TRBV19
clone size: .

CDR3 DNA: TGTGCCACCAGCAGGGAGGACTTCTACGAGCAGTACTTC
CDR3 protein: CATSREDFYEQYF
J gene: TRBJ2-7
D gene: .
V gene: TRBV15
clone size: .

CDR3 DNA: TGTGCCAGCAGCCCAATAGGGGACAGTGATCAGCCCCAGCATTTT
CDR3 protein: CASSPIGDSDQPQHF
J gene: TRBJ1-5
D gene: TRBD1
V gene: TRBV7-9
clone size: .

CDR3 DNA: TGTGCCTGGAGGCTTGGTAGCGACACTGAAGCTTTCTTT
CDR3 protein: CAWRLGSDTEAFF
J gene: TRBJ1-1
D gene: .
V gene: TRBV30
clone size: .

CDR3 DNA: TGTGCCACCTCGGGAGGTCACAATCAGCCCCAGCATTTT
CDR3 protein: CATSGGHNQPQHF
J gene: TRBJ1-5
D gene: .
V gene: TRBV15
clone size: .

CDR3 DNA: TGCGCCAGCAGCCAAGTAGCTAGCGGCCAAGAGACCCAGTACTTC
CDR3 protein: CASSQVASGQETQYF
J gene: TRBJ2-5
D gene: TRBD2
V gene: TRBV4-1
clone size: .

CDR3 DNA: TGTGCCAGCAAACCGGGACTAGCGGCCTACGAGCAGTACTTC
CDR3 protein: CASKPGLAAYEQYF
J gene: TRBJ2-7
D gene: TRBD2
V gene: TRBV6-5
clone size: .

CDR3 DNA: TGTGCCAGCAGCTTTGGTGCGATAAATGAAAAACTGTTTTTT
CDR3 protein: CASSFGAINEKLFF
J gene: TRBJ1-4
D gene: .
V gene: TRBV7-2
clone size: .

CDR3 DNA: TGCAGCGGTGGGGTGCGGGAGGGCCCGGATGAGCAGTTCTTC
CDR3 protein: CSGGVREGPDEQFF
J gene: TRBJ2-1
D gene: TRBD2
V gene: TRBV29-1
clone size: .

CDR3 DNA: TGTGCCAGCAGTGCCCTAGCGGGAGCCAAAAACATTCAGTACTTC
CDR3 protein: CASSALAGAKNIQYF
J gene: TRBJ2-4
D gene: TRBD2
V gene: TRBV6-5
clone size: .

CDR3 DNA: TGCAGCGCAAACTATCAGGGGGCGAGGGGCTACACCTTC
CDR3 protein: CSANYQGARGYTF
J gene: TRBJ1-2
D gene: TRBD1
V gene: TRBV29-1
clone size: .

CDR3 DNA: TGTGCCAGCAGGGCGACTAGCGGGGACTCCTACAATGAGCAGTTCTTC
CDR3 protein: CASRATSGDSYNEQFF
J gene: TRBJ2-1
D gene: TRBD2
V gene: TRBV7-9
clone size: .

CDR3 DNA: TGTGCCTGGGGCTACTTAGGTGGGACAGGGGTCCCTGAAGCTTTCTTT
CDR3 protein: CAWGYLGGTGVPEAFF
J gene: TRBJ1-1
D gene: TRBD1
V gene: TRBV30
clone size: once

CDR3 DNA: TGTGCCAGCAGCCCACAGGGAAGTGGCTACACCTTC
CDR3 protein: CASSPQGSGYTF
J gene: TRBJ1-2
D gene: .
V gene: TRBV7-2
clone size: .

CDR3 DNA: TGTGCCAGCAGGCGGACAGGGAACACCGGGGAGCTGTTTTTT
CDR3 protein: CASRRTGNTGELFF
J gene: TRBJ2-2
D gene: TRBD1
V gene: TRBV5-6
clone size: .

CDR3 DNA: TGTGCCAGCAGACCTCAAGGGACAGGGGGTGGCTACACCTTC
CDR3 protein: CASRPQGTGGGYTF
J gene: TRBJ1-2
D gene: TRBD1
V gene: TRBV28
clone size: few

CDR3 DNA: TGCGCCAGTGGAAGCGGAACCTTCCCAGATACGCAGTATTTT
CDR3 protein: CASGSGTFPDTQYF
J gene: TRBJ2-3
D gene: .
V gene: TRBV10-1
clone size: .

CDR3 DNA: TGTGCCAGCAGTGACTGGGACAGCTATGGCTACACCTTC
CDR3 protein: CASSDWDSYGYTF
J gene: TRBJ1-2
D gene: TRBD1
V gene: TRBV6-5
clone size: once

CDR3 DNA: TGCGCCAGCAGCCAAGCCGGGGTGTCGAGGGAGACCCAGTACTTC
CDR3 protein: CASSQAGVSRETQYF
J gene: TRBJ2-5
D gene: .
V gene: TRBV4-3
clone size: .

CDR3 DNA: TGTGCCAGCAGTGGGATCGGGACAGGAGCCCATGAGCAGTTCTTC
CDR3 protein: CASSGIGTGAHEQFF
J gene: TRBJ2-1
D gene: TRBD1
V gene: TRBV25-1
clone size: .

CDR3 DNA: TGTGCCTGGGGGGACAGGGTTAATCAGCCCCAGCATTTT
CDR3 protein: CAWGDRVNQPQHF
J gene: TRBJ1-5
D gene: TRBD1
V gene: TRBV30
clone size: .

CDR3 DNA: TGTGCCAGCAGCGTAGCTCCCGTAGATAATTCACCCCTCCACTTT
CDR3 protein: CASSVAPVDNSPLHF
J gene: TRBJ1-6
D gene: .
V gene: TRBV9
clone size: many

CDR3 DNA: TGTGCCAGCAGGAGACAGGGCTCAAGCTCCTACGAGCAGTACTTC
CDR3 protein: CASRRQGSSSYEQYF
J gene: TRBJ2-7
D gene: TRBD1
V gene: TRBV28
clone size: .

CDR3 DNA: TGTGCCAGCAGGGAGGGGTACTACGAGCAGTACTTC
CDR3 protein: CASREGYYEQYF
J gene: TRBJ2-7
D gene: .
V gene: TRBV7-9
clone size: .

CDR3 DNA: TGTGCCAGCAGCTTAACAGCAGGGTCGACAGATACGCAGTATTTT
CDR3 protein: CASSLTAGSTDTQYF
J gene: TRBJ2-3
D gene: .
V gene: TRBV7-6
clone size: .

CDR3 DNA: TGCAGCGCGGGACAGACGAACACTGAAGCTTTCTTT
CDR3 protein: CSAGQTNTEAFF
J gene: TRBJ1-1
D gene: TRBD1
V gene: TRBV29-1
clone size: once

CDR3 DNA: TGTGCCAGCAGCCTCGGACTAGCGGACTACAATGAGCAGTTCTTC
CDR3 protein: CASSLGLADYNEQFF
J gene: TRBJ2-1
D gene: TRBD2
V gene: TRBV5-6
clone size: once

CDR3 DNA: TGTGCCAGCAGCCGGGGTACAGATACGCAGTATTTT
CDR3 protein: CASSRGTDTQYF
J gene: TRBJ2-3
D gene: .
V gene: TRBV5-4
clone size: .

CDR3 DNA: TGTGCCAGCAGCTTGTCCTGGACTAGTTGGGAGCAGTTCTTC
CDR3 protein: CASSLSWTSWEQFF
J gene: TRBJ2-1
D gene: TRBD2
V gene: TRBV5-5
clone size: .

CDR3 DNA: TGTGCCAGTACGAAGGAGCGCTCTGGGGCCAACGTCCTGACTTTC
CDR3 protein: CASTKERSGANVLTF
J gene: TRBJ2-6
D gene: .
V gene: TRBV19
clone size: .

CDR3 DNA: TGTGCCAGCAGTGAAGCGCTTTCTGGGGGGGGTACTTCAGATACGCAGTATTTT
CDR3 protein: CASSEALSGGGTSDTQYF
J gene: TRBJ2-3
D gene: TRBD2
V gene: TRBV6-1
clone size: .

CDR3 DNA: TGTGCCAGCAGTAAAGCGGGAGGCCTGTCCTACGAGCAGTACTTC
CDR3 protein: CASSKAGGLSYEQYF
J gene: TRBJ2-7
D gene: TRBD2
V gene: TRBV7-2
clone size: .

CDR3 DNA: TGTGCCAGCAGCGAACAGGGGTATGGAACTGAAGCTTTCTTT
CDR3 protein: CASSEQGYGTEAFF
J gene: TRBJ1-1
D gene: TRBD1
V gene: TRBV27
clone size: few

CDR3 DNA: TGTGCCAGCAAGCCCGGAGCCAAAAACATTCAGTACTTC
CDR3 protein: CASKPGAKNIQYF
J gene: TRBJ2-4
D gene: .
V gene: TRBV27
clone size: .

CDR3 DNA: TGTGCCAGCAGCGTAGGCGGGAGGGCCCACGAGCAGTACTTC
CDR3 protein: CASSVGGRAHEQYF
J gene: TRBJ2-7
D gene: TRBD2
V gene: TRBV9
clone size: .

CDR3 DNA: TGTGCCAGCACACAAACTGTCGGGACTAACCATGGCTACACCTTC
CDR3 protein: CASTQTVGTNHGYTF
J gene: TRBJ1-2
D gene: .
V gene: TRBV28
clone size: .